This T cell receptor beta chain is drawn from a study of radiotherapy plus CTLA-4 blockade in lung cancer (dated by TCRdb to about 2018). For context, the study as a whole: Among the enrolled patients, around 19% had an objective response, and about 29% reached disease control. The full study reports these points: After treatment with radiotherapy and ipilimumab, TCR clones that originated in tumors expanded in peripheral blood. The strongest predictors of response, as reported, were early dynamic changes in blood T cell clones along with a rise in serum interferon-beta after radiation.

The method behind the library was the immunoSEQ multiplex PCR assay. The clones in this table, taken by TCRdb from immuneACCESS, are in-frame only. Not every clone is retained; where verified, under half of the shortfall comes from an unresolved V gene, and the cause of the rest is unknown. In this sample the table shows approximately 85,000 clones, around 81% of which occur a single time. Just over 14% of the sample is taken by the ten largest. Focal radiation therapy combined with CTLA-4 blockade (ipilimumab) was tested in patients with chemo-refractory metastatic non-small-cell lung cancer. To note about this clone: The clone's antigen remains unknown. No base qualities exist here, and no much larger clone lies one base off it.

The CDR3 runs 14 amino acids, cysteine and phenylalanine included. The kept DNA is CDR3 alone, 42 bases in frame from the first base. V and J are truncated by 6 bases and 0 bases respectively, leaving an intervening sequence of 12 bases. CDR1 and CDR2 are drawn from the germline V gene (reference sequence): SGHNT, YYREEE. The chain was built from TRBV5-4 and TRBJ1-2; a weak D assignment points to TRBD1 (6 bases agree). The clonotype originates from a human donor with non-small cell lung cancer that progressed on radiotherapy plus ipilimumab. The source was peripheral blood, collected from a patient treated with radiotherapy plus ipilimumab. CDR3 protein: CASTNRETNYGYTF. The DNA sequence is as follows: TGTGCCAGCACCAACAGGGAAACTAACTATGGCTACACCTTC.